This T cell receptor beta chain was found in a study of T-cell memory formation after mild COVID-19. Turning to the study itself: Each donor largely had its own TCR clusters. Points from the study as a whole: Contracting CD4+ clones were located mainly in CM and EM, and CD8+ clones in EMRA.

TCRdb redid the calling of the 5' RACE reads with MiXCR, one entry per CDR3 protein. This repertoire shows 430,000 or so distinct CDR3 sequences, around a quarter found once; its top ten account for around 12%. This clonotype came up many times. Its antigen is not known. This CDR3 has 14 amino acids. Trimming pared 0 bases from V and 3 bases from J, leaving 8 bases between. The V gene's germline CDR1 is MNHEY and CDR2 SVGEGT. This clonotype was sampled from an adult woman who had mild COVID-19 (a few samples of this study predate the infection). Cell type and time point are not known. The sample consisted of PBMCs or a T cell subset sorted from them (not recorded which). This chain connects TRBV6-2 or TRBV6-3 to TRBJ1-1, with a possible D match to TRBD1 (5 bases). The CDR3 DNA sequence: TGTGCCAGCAGTTACTCTCACAGGTACACTGAAGCTTTCTTT. Protein product: CASSYSHRYTEAFF.